What follows are 10 T cell receptor beta chains derived from one specimen sequenced in a study of Graves' ophthalmopathy and Graves' hyperthyroidism. Amplification from RNA transcripts yielded the TCR beta CDR3 regions. A first-round RT-PCR used HTBI primers, followed by a second-round multiplex PCR. TCRdb analysed the multiplex PCR reads with MiXCR anew, one entry per CDR3 protein. This sample has roughly 1.1 million distinct CDR3 sequences, with approximately 35% found just once. The sequenced material came from peripheral blood or thyroid tissue (not recorded which). Receptors were obtained from an adult man with Graves' hyperthyroidism.

This clonotype was picked up one time. V is TRBV20-1 and J is TRBJ1-1; TRBD1 is a possible D gene (6 bases). This CDR3 has 11 amino acids. Germline V lookup: CDR1 DFQATT, CDR2 SNEGSKA (reference sequence). Trimming left V 6 bases short and J 8 bases short, with 13 bases between. The CDR3 DNA reads TGCAGTGCCCCGGGGGGCCTAGAAGCTTTCTTT. It encodes CSAPGGLEAFF.

V and J are TRBV15 and TRBJ1-2, with D possibly matching TRBD1 (5 bases). Germline CDR1 LNHNV, CDR2 YYDKDF (reference sequence). The CDR3 length is 13 residues. The V end was cut by 3 bases, the J end by 6 bases, with 11 bases between. The CDR3 nucleotides are TGTGCCACCAGCAGTACCTTGGGGGATGGCTACACCTTC. It specifies CATSSTLGDGYTF.

The chain combines TRBV7-2 with TRBJ2-6; tentative D call: TRBD1 (6 bases). The V gene lost 5 bases and the J gene lost 4 bases, with 21 bases spanning the gap. Looked up from germline, CDR1 is SGHTA and CDR2 is FQGNSA. The length of the CDR3 is 18 residues. CDR3 in DNA: TGTGCCAGCAGCCAAGAGATACAGGGTAACTCGGGGGCCAACGTCCTGACTTTC. It specifies CASSQEIQGNSGANVLTF.

This clonotype was detected only a few times. The J gene is TRBJ1-3, the V gene TRBV12-3 or TRBV12-4; D is perhaps TRBD1 (6 bases). This CDR3 is built from 16 residues. V lost 6 bases to trimming and J lost 3 bases, with 18 bases between them. CDR3 amino acids: CASSILGGPRGNTIYF. As DNA, the CDR3 is TGTGCCAGCAGCATCCTCGGGGGGCCGCGTGGAAACACCATATATTTT.

This clonotype was counted between two and nine times. One end of the junction fails to match germline, which may point to a read error. This chain links TRBV10-3 with TRBJ1-5; 7 bases fit TRBD1. Germline V gene sequence: CDR1 ENHRY, CDR2 SYGVKD. The CDR3 extends over 14 amino acids. CDR3 coding DNA: TGTGTCATCAGTGCCGGGACAGCAATCCAGCCCCAACATTTT. Its translation: CVISAGTAIQPQHF.

The V call is TRBV15, the J call TRBJ1-5, with 8 bases lining up with TRBD1. CDR3 length: 16 amino acids. J was trimmed by 3 bases and V by 1 base; bases with no gene match: 5. Germline lookup yields CDR1 LNHNV and CDR2 YYDKDF (reference sequence). CDR3 sequence: CATSRGSGGYNQPQHF. For the CDR3, the DNA is TGTGCCACCAGCAGAGGATCAGGGGGCTACAATCAGCCCCAGCATTTT.

This clonotype came up many times. This rearrangement joins TRBV29-1 to TRBJ1-3, with 8 bases fitting TRBD1. Germline loops: CDR1 SQVTM, CDR2 ANQGSEA. V shed 3 bases and J 3 bases; nucleotides not matched to a gene: 4. The length of the CDR3 is 14 residues. The CDR3 DNA follows: TGCAGCGTTGACGCTACAGGGGGTGGAAACACCATATATTTT. It encodes CSVDATGGGNTIYF.

The rearrangement uses TRBV2 and TRBJ1-1; D gene unclear. The CDR3 runs 14 residues. Germline V gene data show CDR1 as SNHLY and CDR2 as FYNNEI. The V end was cut by 4 bases, the J end by 5 bases, with 14 bases between. CDR3 in DNA: TGTGCCAGCAGTGGGGGTTCCTACGGTACTGAAGCTTTCTTT. Residues: CASSGGSYGTEAFF. The full variable domain, in which reference TRBV2 and TRBJ1-1 provide the parts outside the CDR3, is EPEVTQTPSHQVTQMGQEVILRCVPISNHLYFYWYRQILGQKVEFLVSFYNNEISEKSEIFDDQFSVERPDGSNFTLKIRSTKLEDSAMYFCASSGGSYGTEAFFGQGTRLTVV.

The chain combines TRBV15 with TRBJ1-5, with D perhaps TRBD1 (5 bases). Germline V gene sequence: CDR1 LNHNV, CDR2 YYDKDF (reference sequence). The CDR3 has 14 residues. V dropped 4 bases and J dropped 7 bases, with 14 bases sitting between them. In DNA form, the CDR3 reads TGTGCCACCAGCACCATTCAGCAGGGCCAGCCCCAGCATTTT. Its translation is CATSTIQQGQPQHF.

This clonotype turned up a few times. The chain is built from TRBV6-1 and TRBJ2-2, with D maybe TRBD2 (6 bases). The CDR3 is 14 amino acids. The V gene's germline CDR1 is MNHNS and CDR2 SASEGT. Trimming stripped 11 bases from V and 1 base from J, with 14 bases between. CDR3 nucleotide sequence: TGTGCCTTTGGGGGGTGGGTGAACACCGGGGAGCTGTTTTTT. Amino acid sequence: CAFGGWVNTGELFF.